The 4 T cell receptor beta chains presented below share a single source sample, sequenced in a study of post-analysis software for immune sequencing data (dated by TCRdb to the mid-2010s). Study-wide conclusions, independent of this receptor: Patients showed significantly higher frequencies than controls for roughly five TRBV segments, among them TRBV5-6, TRBV5-1 and TRBV20-1.

What these receptors recognize is not known. Libraries came from PCR. The reads were generated on an Illumina HiSeq 2500. To reduce PCR and sequencing biases, unique molecular identifiers were incorporated into the TCR beta cDNA libraries. In TCRdb, the public reads were trimmed at Q25 with fastp and aligned with MiXCR, with productive beta chains retained. Every distinct CDR3 protein forms one entry, paired with its most common genes and DNA. The sample has 750,000 to 900,000 distinct CDR3 sequences on record, around 45% of them singletons. Of the sample, roughly 4.9% falls within the top ten clones. The sequenced material came from blood. The receptors originated from a girl between 5 and 17 years old with multiple sclerosis.

The chain's CDR3 is CASSQEALSTSGSDEQYF. The CDR3 coding sequence is TGTGCCAGCAGCCAAGAGGCGCTGTCGACTAGCGGGAGTGATGAGCAGTACTTC. The rearrangement uses TRBV3-1 and TRBJ2-7, with 12 bases that match TRBD2. Germline loops: CDR1 LGHDT, CDR2 YNNKEL (reference sequence). With V trimmed by 0 bases and J by 7 bases, 13 bases remained unmatched. This CDR3 is 18 amino acids long.

In its sample, this clonotype was seen a few times. The J gene is TRBJ2-5, the V gene TRBV20-1; D unclear. This CDR3 contains 13 residues. V was trimmed by 0 bases and J by 7 bases, leaving 12 bases between them. Germline CDR1 is DFQATT and CDR2 is SNEGSKA (reference sequence). This CDR3 is CSARDLMTGTQYF. CDR3 sequence (DNA): TGCAGTGCTAGAGATTTGATGACGGGGACCCAGTACTTC.

Worth noting for this clonotype: Sequence at one end of the junction differs from germline and may be a read error. The V gene is TRBV3-1, the J gene TRBJ1-1, with 7 bases that match TRBD1. The CDR3 is made up of 15 amino acids. Germline V gene data show CDR1 as LGHDT and CDR2 as YNNKEL (reference sequence). CDR3 in DNA: TGTGCCAGCGGCCAAGAGGGACAGCTGAACACTGAAGCTTTCTTT. It encodes CASGQEGQLNTEAFF.

The chain combines TRBV5-1 with TRBJ2-1, with 7 nucleotides matching TRBD2. Germline V lookup: CDR1 SGHRS, CDR2 YFSETQ. V was pared by 7 bases and J by 6 bases, with 13 bases of the junction left unmatched. This CDR3 has 15 amino acids. CDR3 DNA sequence: TGCGCCAGCCGAACCCAGCGGGACGGTGTCAATGAGCAGTTCTTC. This codes for CASRTQRDGVNEQFF. The whole variable domain, remainder taken from reference TRBV5-1 and TRBJ2-1, is KAGVTQTPRYLIKTRGQQVTLSCSPISGHRSVSWYQQTPGQGLQFLFEYFSETQRNKGNFPGRFSGRQFSNSRSEMNVSTLELGDSALYLCASRTQRDGVNEQFFGPGTRLTVL.